This T cell receptor (beta chain) was recovered during a study of metastatic and nonmetastatic thyroid tumors. Study-level background: Repertoire comparison spanned blood and tumor or nodule tissue of malignant and benign thyroid patients.

The CDR3 runs to 18 residues. After removal of 5 bases from V and 9 bases from J, the junction contained 22 bases not matched to a gene. Germline V lookup: CDR1 SGHRS, CDR2 YFSETQ. In the authors' methods: What underpinned the distant-metastasis classifier for papillary thyroid cancer was the set of CDR3 differences across clinicopathological groups. MiXCR re-clonotyped the PCR reads for TCRdb. The V and J calls and clone size are TCRdb's, not the authors'. The data show about 25,000 clones, with 13% seen just once and about 15% held by the top ten. This clone was recorded many times. What it binds is not known. Before thyroid surgery, none of the patients had received any treatment. Study-level points and caveats: In blood and tumor, TCR beta diversity was reportedly significantly higher in malignant thyroid tumors than in benign nodules.

Material: blood. This TCR was sampled from a female donor with papillary thyroid cancer or a benign thyroid nodule (not recorded which). Some clones in this sample may be carry-over from other donors' samples. The chain links TRBV5-1 to TRBJ2-1; 8 nucleotides agree with TRBD1. Written as DNA, the CDR3 is TGCGCCAGCAGAGCAGAATCCCCTGGACAGGGTGTAGGTCGTGAGCAGTTCTTC. Its protein is CASRAESPGQGVGREQFF.